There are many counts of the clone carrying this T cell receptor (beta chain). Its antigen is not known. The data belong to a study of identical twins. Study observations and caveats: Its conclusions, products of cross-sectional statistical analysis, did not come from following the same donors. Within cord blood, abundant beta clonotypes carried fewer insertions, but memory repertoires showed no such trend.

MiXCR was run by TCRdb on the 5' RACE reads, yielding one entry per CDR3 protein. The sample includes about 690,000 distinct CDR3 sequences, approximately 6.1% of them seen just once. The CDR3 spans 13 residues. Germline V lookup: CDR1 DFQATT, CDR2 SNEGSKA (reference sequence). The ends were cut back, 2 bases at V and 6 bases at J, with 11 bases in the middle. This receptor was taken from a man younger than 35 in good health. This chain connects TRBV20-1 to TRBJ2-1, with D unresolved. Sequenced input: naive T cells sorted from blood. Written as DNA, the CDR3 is TGCAGTGCTAGACCACTCGACCGCAATGAGCAGTTCTTC. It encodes CSARPLDRNEQFF.